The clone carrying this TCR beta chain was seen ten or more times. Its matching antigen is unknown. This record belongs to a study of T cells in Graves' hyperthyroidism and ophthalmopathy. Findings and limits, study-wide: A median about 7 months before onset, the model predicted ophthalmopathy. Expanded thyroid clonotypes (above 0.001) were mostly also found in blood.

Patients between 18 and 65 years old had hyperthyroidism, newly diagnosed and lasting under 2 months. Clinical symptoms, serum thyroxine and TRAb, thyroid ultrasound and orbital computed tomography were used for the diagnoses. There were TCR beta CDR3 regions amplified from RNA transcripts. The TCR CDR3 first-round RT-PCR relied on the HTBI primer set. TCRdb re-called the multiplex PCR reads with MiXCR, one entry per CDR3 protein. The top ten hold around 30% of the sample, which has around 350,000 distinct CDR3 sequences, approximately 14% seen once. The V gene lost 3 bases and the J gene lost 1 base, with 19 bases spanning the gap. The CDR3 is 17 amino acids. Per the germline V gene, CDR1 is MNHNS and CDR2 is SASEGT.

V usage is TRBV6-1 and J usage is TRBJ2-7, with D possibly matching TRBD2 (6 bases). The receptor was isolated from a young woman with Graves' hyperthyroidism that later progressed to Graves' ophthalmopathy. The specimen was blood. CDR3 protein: CASSDRDLALRSYEQYF. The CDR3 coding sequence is TGTGCCAGCAGTGACCGGGACCTAGCGCTCAGATCCTACGAGCAGTACTTC.